This is a list of T cell receptor beta chains from one sample in a study of CXCR3-negative and CXCR3-positive naive CD8 T cells. TCRdb processed the 5' RACE reads again and assigns one entry to each CDR3 protein, with no DNA. Its clone listing holds roughly 40,000 distinct CDR3 sequences. The specimen sequenced was memory CD8+ T cells from blood. These receptors all come from a human donor in good health. Some clones in this sample may be carry-over from other donors' samples. Each CDR3 is given with its conserved first and last residue. Each record gives: CDR3 length, J gene, clone size, V gene, CDR3 protein. Expanded clones are given a class, and other clones once, few, many or no size at all.

14 | TRBJ2-3 | NA | TRBV7-3 | CASSSTGGRDTQYF
15 | TRBJ1-1 | NA | TRBV7-9 | CASSPRGAGVTEAFF
13 | TRBJ2-2 | NA | TRBV7-2 | CASSLVGAGELFF
14 | TRBJ2-1 | NA | TRBV7-6 | CASSSSDRTQGQFF
14 | TRBJ2-7 | NA | TRBV29-1 | CSVVLGGRDYEQYF
12 | TRBJ1-2 | NA | TRBV29-1 | CSVLDSTYGYTF
14 | TRBJ2-3 | NA | TRBV7-2 | CASSPSDTEDTQYF
12 | TRBJ2-1 | NA | TRBV29-1 | CSVPGQGEGQFF
13 | TRBJ1-1 | NA | TRBV6-2/TRBV6-3 | CASSPGQGTEAFF
16 | TRBJ1-2 | NA | TRBV6-2/TRBV6-3 | CASSYPGAGGFIGYTF
12 | TRBJ1-2 | NA | TRBV29-1 | CSALTAVNGYTF
15 | TRBJ1-6 | NA | TRBV5-1 | CASSGTGVYNSPLHF
17 | TRBJ2-2 | NA | TRBV21-1 | CASTTGTGQKSTGELFF
14 | TRBJ1-2 | NA | TRBV7-9 | CASSLEESDYGYTF
15 | TRBJ1-1 | NA | TRBV5-5 | CASSFVQGTDTEAFF
13 | TRBJ2-1 | NA | TRBV7-6 | CASSPPSSNEQFF
14 | TRBJ2-1 | NA | TRBV19 | CAAKPRGTYNEQFF
11 | TRBJ1-2 | NA | TRBV29-1 | CSVEFGYGYTF
15 | TRBJ2-7 | NA | TRBV2 | CASSEYRGPSYEQYF
13 | TRBJ2-7 | NA | TRBV6-5 | CASSPDRPYEQYF
14 | TRBJ1-5 | NA | TRBV27 | CASSLAYSNQPQHF
14 | TRBJ2-5 | NA | TRBV29-1 | CSVERAGLEETQYF
18 | TRBJ2-2 | NA | TRBV5-1 | CASSLAPSGGRNTGELFF
18 | TRBJ2-1 | medium-sized | TRBV5-5 | CASSPAWGLASSYNEQFF
15 | TRBJ2-2 | NA | TRBV25-1 | CASSDPGQNTGELFF
14 | TRBJ2-7 | NA | TRBV12-3/TRBV12-4 | CASSLLGGVYEQYF
15 | TRBJ2-5 | NA | TRBV11-3 | CASSWGQGEQETQYF